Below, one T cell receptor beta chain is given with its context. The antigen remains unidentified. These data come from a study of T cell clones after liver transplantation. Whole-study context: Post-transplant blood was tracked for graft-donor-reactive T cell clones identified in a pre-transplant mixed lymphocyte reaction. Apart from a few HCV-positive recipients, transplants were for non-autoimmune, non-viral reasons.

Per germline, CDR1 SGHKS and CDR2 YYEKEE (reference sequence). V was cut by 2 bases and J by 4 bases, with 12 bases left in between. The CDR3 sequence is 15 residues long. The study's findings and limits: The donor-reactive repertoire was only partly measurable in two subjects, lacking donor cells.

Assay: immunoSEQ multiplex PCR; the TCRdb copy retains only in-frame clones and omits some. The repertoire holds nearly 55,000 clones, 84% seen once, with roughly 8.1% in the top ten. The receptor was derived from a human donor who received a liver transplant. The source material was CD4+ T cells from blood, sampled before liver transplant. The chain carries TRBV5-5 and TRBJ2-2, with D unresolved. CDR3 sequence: CASSLSPRTTGELFF. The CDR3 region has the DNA TGTGCCAGCAGCTTAAGTCCCCGAACCACCGGGGAGCTGTTTTTT.